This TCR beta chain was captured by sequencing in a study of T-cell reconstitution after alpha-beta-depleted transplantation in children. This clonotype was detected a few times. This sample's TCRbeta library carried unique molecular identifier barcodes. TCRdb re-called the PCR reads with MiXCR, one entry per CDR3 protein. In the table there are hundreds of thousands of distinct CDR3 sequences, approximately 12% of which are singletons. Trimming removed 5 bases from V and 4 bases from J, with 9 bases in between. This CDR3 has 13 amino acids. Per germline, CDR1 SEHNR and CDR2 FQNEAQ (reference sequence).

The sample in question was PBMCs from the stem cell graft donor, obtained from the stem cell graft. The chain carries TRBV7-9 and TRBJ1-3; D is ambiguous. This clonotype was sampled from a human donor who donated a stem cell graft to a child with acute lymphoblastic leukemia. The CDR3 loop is CASSPRRGNTIYF. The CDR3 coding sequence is TGTGCCAGCAGCCCCCGTAGAGGAAACACCATATATTTT. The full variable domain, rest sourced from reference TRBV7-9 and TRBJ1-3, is DTGVSQNPRHKITKRGQNVTFRCDPISEHNRLYWYRQTLGQGPEFLTYFQNEAQLEKSRLLSDRFSAERPKGSFSTLEIQRTEQGDSAMYLCASSPRRGNTIYFGEGSWLTVV.